This entry concerns a single T cell receptor beta chain. Sequenced by immunoSEQ multiplex PCR; TCRdb stores in-frame clones only, minus some. The sample carries under 250,000 clones, 82% recorded once. The CDR3 sequence is 12 residues long. Germline loops: CDR1 SNHLY, CDR2 FYNNEI. Trimming removed 7 bases at V and 7 bases at J, with 10 bases between. The record originates from a study of blood T cell repertoires in COVID-19. J is TRBJ1-4 and V is TRBV2, with D possibly matching TRBD1 (5 bases). The TCR sequence derives from a woman between 70 and 85 years old with COVID-19, enrolled during active disease. Sequenced input: peripheral blood. In DNA, the CDR3 is TGTGCCAGCAATCGGGGGTTTGAAAAACTGTTTTTT. This gives the protein CASNRGFEKLFF.